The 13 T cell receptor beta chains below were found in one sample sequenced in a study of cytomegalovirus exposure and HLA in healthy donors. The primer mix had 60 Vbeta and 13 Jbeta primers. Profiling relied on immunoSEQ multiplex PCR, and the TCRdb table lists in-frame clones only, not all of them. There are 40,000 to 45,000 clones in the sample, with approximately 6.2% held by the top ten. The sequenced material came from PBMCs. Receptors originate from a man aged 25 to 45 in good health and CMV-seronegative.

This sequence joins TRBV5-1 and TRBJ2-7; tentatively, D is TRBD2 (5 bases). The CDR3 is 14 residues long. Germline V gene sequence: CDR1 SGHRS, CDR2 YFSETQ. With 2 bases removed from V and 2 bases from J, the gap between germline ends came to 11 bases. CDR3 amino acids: CASSFENSAYEQYF. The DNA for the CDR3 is TGCGCCAGCAGCTTCGAAAATAGCGCCTACGAGCAGTACTTC.

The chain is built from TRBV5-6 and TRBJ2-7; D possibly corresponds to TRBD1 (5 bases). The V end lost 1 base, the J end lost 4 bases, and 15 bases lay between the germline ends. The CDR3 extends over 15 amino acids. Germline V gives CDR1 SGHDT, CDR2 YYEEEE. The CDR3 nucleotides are TGTGCCAGCAGCTTGCAGGGAAGGGGCCGATACGAGCAGTACTTC. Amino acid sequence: CASSLQGRGRYEQYF.

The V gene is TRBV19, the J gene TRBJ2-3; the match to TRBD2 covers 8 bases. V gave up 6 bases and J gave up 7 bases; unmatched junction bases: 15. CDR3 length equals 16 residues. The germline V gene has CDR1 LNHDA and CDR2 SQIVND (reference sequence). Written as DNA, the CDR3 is TGTGCCAGTAGCAGTCCGGGACTAGAGGGGACTTATACGCAGTATTTT. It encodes CASSSPGLEGTYTQYF.

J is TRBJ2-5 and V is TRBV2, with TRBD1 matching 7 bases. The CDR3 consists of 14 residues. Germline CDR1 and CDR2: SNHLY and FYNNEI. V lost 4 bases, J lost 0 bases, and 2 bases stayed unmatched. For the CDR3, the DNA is TGTGCCAGCAGTGTGACAGGGTACCAAGAGACCCAGTACTTC. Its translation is CASSVTGYQETQYF.

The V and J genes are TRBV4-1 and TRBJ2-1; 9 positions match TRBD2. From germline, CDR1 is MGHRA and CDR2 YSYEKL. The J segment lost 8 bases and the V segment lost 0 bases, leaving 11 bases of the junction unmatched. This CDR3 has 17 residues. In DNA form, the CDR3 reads TGCGCCAGCAGCCAAGATCCGGTTGGTAGCGGGAGAGATGAGCAGTTCTTC. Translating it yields CASSQDPVGSGRDEQFF.

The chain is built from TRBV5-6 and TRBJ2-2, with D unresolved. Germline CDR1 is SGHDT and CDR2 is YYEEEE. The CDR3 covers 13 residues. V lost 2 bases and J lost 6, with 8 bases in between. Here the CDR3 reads CASSLDAAGELFF. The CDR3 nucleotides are TGTGCCAGCAGCTTAGACGCGGCCGGGGAGCTGTTTTTT.

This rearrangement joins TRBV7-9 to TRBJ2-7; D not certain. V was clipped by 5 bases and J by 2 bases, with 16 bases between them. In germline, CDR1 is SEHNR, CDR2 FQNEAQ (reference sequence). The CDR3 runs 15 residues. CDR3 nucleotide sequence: TGTGCCAGCAGCAGTGGGTGGCGAGCGACCTACGAGCAGTACTTC. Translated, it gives CASSSGWRATYEQYF.

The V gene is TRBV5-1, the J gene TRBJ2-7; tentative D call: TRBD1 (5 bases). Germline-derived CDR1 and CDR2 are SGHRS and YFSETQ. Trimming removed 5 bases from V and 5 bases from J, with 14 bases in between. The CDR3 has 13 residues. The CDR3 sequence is CASSEQGRNEQYF. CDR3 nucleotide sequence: TGCGCCAGCAGTGAGCAGGGAAGGAACGAGCAGTACTTC.

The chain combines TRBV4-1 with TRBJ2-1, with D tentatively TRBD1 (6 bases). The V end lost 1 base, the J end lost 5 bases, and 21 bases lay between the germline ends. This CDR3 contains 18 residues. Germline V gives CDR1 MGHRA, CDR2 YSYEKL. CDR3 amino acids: CASSQALISGQSDNEQFF. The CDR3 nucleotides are TGCGCCAGCAGCCAAGCTCTTATTTCGGGACAATCCGACAATGAGCAGTTCTTC.

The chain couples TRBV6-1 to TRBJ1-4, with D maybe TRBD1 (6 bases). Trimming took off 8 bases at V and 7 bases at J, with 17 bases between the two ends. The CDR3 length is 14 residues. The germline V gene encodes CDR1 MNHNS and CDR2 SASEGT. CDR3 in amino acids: CASGGRGASEKLFF. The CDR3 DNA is TGTGCCAGCGGTGGTCGGGGGGCGAGTGAAAAACTGTTTTTT.

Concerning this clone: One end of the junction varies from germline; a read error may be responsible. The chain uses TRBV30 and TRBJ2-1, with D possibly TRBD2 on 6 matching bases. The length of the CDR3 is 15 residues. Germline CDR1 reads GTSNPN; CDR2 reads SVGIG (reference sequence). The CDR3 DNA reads TGTGCCGGGAGTTCCCCTAGACTAGGCCAGAATGAGCAGTTCTTC. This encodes CAGSSPRLGQNEQFF.

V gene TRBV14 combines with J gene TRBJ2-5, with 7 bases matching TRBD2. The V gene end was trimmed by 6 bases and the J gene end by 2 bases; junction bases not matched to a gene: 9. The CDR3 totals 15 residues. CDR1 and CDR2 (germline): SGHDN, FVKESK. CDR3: CASRKRSGIQETQYF. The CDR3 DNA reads TGTGCCAGCAGAAAAAGGAGCGGGATTCAAGAGACCCAGTACTTC.

The CDR3 DNA is TGTGCCAGCAGCTGGAGGCCAGGGGAAGGTGGCTACACCTTC. It encodes CASSWRPGEGGYTF. This chain joins TRBV7-2 and TRBJ1-2, with TRBD1 as a possible D gene (6 bases). Germline V gene data show CDR1 as SGHTA and CDR2 as FQGNSA. CDR3 length: 14 amino acids. The V gene lost 4 bases and the J gene lost 7 bases, with 16 bases spanning the gap.